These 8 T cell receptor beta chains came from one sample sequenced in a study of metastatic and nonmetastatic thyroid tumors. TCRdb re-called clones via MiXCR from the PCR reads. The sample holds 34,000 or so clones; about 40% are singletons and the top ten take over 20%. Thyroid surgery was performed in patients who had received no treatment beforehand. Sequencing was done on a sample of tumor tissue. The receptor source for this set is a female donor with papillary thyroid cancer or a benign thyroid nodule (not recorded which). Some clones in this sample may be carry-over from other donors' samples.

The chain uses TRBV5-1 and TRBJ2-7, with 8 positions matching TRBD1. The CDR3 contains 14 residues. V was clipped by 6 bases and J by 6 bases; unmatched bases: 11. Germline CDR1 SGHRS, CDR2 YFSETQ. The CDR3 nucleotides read TGCGCCAGCAATCCAGGACAGGGTACCGGCGAGCAGTACTTC. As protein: CASNPGQGTGEQYF.

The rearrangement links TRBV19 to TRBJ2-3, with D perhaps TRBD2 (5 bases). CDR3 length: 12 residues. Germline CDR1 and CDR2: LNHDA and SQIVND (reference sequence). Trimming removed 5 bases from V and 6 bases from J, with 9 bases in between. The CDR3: CASSLEADTQYF. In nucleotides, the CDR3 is TGTGCCAGTAGTTTGGAGGCTGATACGCAGTATTTT.

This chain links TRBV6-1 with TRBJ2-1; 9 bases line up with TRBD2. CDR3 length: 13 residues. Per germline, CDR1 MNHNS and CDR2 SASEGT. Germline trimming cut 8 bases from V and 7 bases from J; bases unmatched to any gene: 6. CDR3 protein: CASRSGLANEQFF. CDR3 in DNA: TGTGCCAGCCGGAGTGGACTAGCGAATGAGCAGTTCTTC.

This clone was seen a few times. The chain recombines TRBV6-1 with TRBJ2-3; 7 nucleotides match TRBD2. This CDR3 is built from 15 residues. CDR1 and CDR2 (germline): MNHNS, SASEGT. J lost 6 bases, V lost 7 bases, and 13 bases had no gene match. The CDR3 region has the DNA TGTGCCAGCACAACGGGGGGAGGGTCCGGGGATACGCAGTATTTT. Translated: CASTTGGGSGDTQYF.

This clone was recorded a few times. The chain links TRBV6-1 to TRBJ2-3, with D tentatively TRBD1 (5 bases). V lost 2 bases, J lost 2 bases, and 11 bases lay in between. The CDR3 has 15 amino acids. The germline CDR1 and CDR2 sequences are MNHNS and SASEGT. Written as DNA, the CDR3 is TGTGCCAGCAGTGAAACGGCAGGGATCACAGATACGCAGTATTTT. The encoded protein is CASSETAGITDTQYF.

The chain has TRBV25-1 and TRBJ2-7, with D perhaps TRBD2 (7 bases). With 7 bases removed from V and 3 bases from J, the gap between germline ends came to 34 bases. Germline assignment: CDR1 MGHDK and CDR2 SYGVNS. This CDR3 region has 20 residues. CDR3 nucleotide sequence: TGTGCCAGCACCTCGCCACCGGGGCAGGGAGGGACAAGCTGGAACTACGAGCAGTACTTC. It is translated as CASTSPPGQGGTSWNYEQYF.

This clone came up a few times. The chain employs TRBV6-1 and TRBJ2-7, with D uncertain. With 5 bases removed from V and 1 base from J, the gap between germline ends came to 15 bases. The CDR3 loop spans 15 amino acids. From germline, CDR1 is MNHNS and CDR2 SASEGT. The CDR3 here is CASSLTGGPSYEQYF. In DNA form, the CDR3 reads TGTGCCAGCAGTCTGACCGGTGGGCCGTCCTACGAGCAGTACTTC.

The CDR3 region is CASSVEERWGYTF. The CDR3 nucleotides are TGTGCCAGCAGCGTAGAGGAGCGGTGGGGCTACACCTTC. The V call is TRBV9, the J call TRBJ1-2, with D unresolved. In germline, CDR1 is SGDLS, CDR2 YYNGEE. The CDR3 covers 13 residues. V was trimmed by 0 bases and J by 8 bases, leaving 11 bases between them.